The 8 T cell receptor beta chains below come from one sample, sequenced in a study of blood T cell repertoires in COVID-19. This table comes from immunoSEQ multiplex PCR, and its TCRdb copy is limited to in-frame clones, with some not included. The table records 150,000 to 200,000 clones, roughly 77% of them present only once. The specimen was PBMCs or T cells enriched from blood (not recorded which). The receptors derive from a woman in her fifties or sixties with acute COVID-19.

This chain joins TRBV7-8 and TRBJ2-7, with 8 bases identical to TRBD2. CDR1 and CDR2 from the germline V gene are SGHVS and FQNEAQ. The CDR3 sequence is 16 residues long. The V gene end was trimmed by 5 bases and the J gene end by 2 bases; junction bases not matched to a gene: 11. CDR3 nucleotide sequence: TGTGCCAGCAGCATGAACAGCGGGGGCGGGCCCTACGAGCAGTACGTC. Amino acids: CASSMNSGGGPYEQYV.

The chain uses TRBV3-1 (or the pseudogene TRBV3-2) and TRBJ1-6, with D hard to call. Trimming pared 1 base from V and 5 bases from J, leaving 9 bases between. Per the germline V gene, CDR1 is LGHDT and CDR2 is YNNKEL (reference sequence). This CDR3 has 15 amino acids. The CDR3 region is CASSQVPSDNSPLHF. DNA of the CDR3: TGTGCCAGCAGCCAAGTACCCAGTGATAATTCACCCCTCCACTTT.

This chain joins TRBV6-5 and TRBJ1-3; unclear D gene. The germline V gene encodes CDR1 MNHEY and CDR2 SVGAGI. The CDR3 covers 14 residues. The V and J ends lost 2 bases and 3 bases respectively, with 8 bases between them. In DNA form, the CDR3 reads TGTGCCAGCAGTTACGCGAGCGTTGGAAACACCATATATTTT. Protein: CASSYASVGNTIYF.

The J gene is TRBJ2-1, the V gene TRBV4-3, with 13 bases matching TRBD2. In germline, CDR1 is LGHNA, CDR2 YSLEER. The CDR3 runs to 20 residues. J gave up 1 base and V 1 base, and 10 bases lay outside the gene matches. CDR3 nucleotide sequence: TGCGCCAGCAGCCAAGTAACTAGCGGGGGGGAATGGTATTCCTACAATGAGCAGTTCTTC. Amino acids: CASSQVTSGGEWYSYNEQFF.

The chain combines TRBV7-2 with TRBJ1-3; TRBD1 is a possible D gene (6 bases). This CDR3 is 15 amino acids long. Germline lookup yields CDR1 SGHTA and CDR2 FQGNSA. V was pared by 7 bases and J by 3 bases, with 16 bases between. This CDR3 reads CASTLGQPGGNTIYF. For the CDR3, the DNA is TGTGCCAGCACCCTTGGACAGCCGGGTGGAAACACCATATATTTT. Filled out from reference TRBV7-2 and TRBJ1-3, the complete variable domain reads GAGVSQSPSNKVTEKGKDVELRCDPISGHTALYWYRQSLGQGLEFLIYFQGNSAPDKSGLPSDRFSAERTGGSVSTLTIQRTQQEDSAVYLCASTLGQPGGNTIYFGEGSWLTVV.

This chain joins TRBV5-5 and TRBJ1-5; D unresolved. The CDR3 extends over 14 amino acids. Looked up from germline, CDR1 is SGHKS and CDR2 is YYEKEE (reference sequence). Trimming took 2 bases from V and 4 from J, leaving 10 bases between them. This CDR3 reads CASSFYEGNQPQHF. The CDR3 nucleotides read TGTGCCAGCAGCTTTTATGAGGGAAATCAGCCCCAGCATTTT.

V usage is TRBV29-1 and J usage is TRBJ1-4; no firm D call. Germline loops: CDR1 SQVTM, CDR2 ANQGSEA. The CDR3 runs to 12 residues. Trimming stripped 1 base from V and 7 bases from J, with 7 bases between. CDR3 protein: CSVEGLGEKLFF. DNA for the CDR3: TGCAGCGTTGAAGGGCTTGGTGAAAAACTGTTTTTT.

The chain couples TRBV6-5 to TRBJ1-3; D is unclear. The CDR3 runs to 15 residues. V lost 5 bases and J lost 0, with 11 bases in between. Germline loops: CDR1 MNHEY, CDR2 SVGAGI. The CDR3 spells CASSPSLPSGNTIYF. The CDR3 bases are TGTGCCAGCAGTCCCTCTCTTCCCTCTGGAAACACCATATATTTT.